The 8 T cell receptor beta chains in this list originate from one sample, sequenced in a study of T cells in Graves' hyperthyroidism and ophthalmopathy. The investigators amplified TCR beta CDR3 regions from RNA transcripts. With the HTBI primer set, the TCR CDR3 went through a first round of RT-PCR. TCRdb called the multiplex PCR reads again in MiXCR, with one record for every CDR3 protein. Here the sample spans over 450,000 distinct CDR3 sequences, roughly 18% being singletons. The sequenced material came from blood. Source of these receptors: a young woman with Graves' ophthalmopathy.

Many counts were recorded for this clonotype. V usage is TRBV18 and J usage is TRBJ2-1; 11 bases map to TRBD1. The CDR3 length is 15 residues. The germline V gene encodes CDR1 KGHSH and CDR2 LQKENI. V lost 4 bases and J lost 9; bases outside the gene matches: 8. The CDR3 coding sequence is TGTGCCAGCTCACTCATCCGGGACAGGGGGATTGAGCAGTTCTTC. Its protein is CASSLIRDRGIEQFF.

This clonotype was detected ten times or more. The rearrangement joins TRBV11-2 to TRBJ2-3; the match to TRBD2 covers 11 bases. With V trimmed by 1 base and J by 3 bases, 6 bases remained unmatched. This CDR3 spans 17 amino acids. The germline V gene encodes CDR1 SGHAT and CDR2 FQNNGV. CDR3 residues: CASSLVGPSGGTDTQYF. CDR3 in DNA: TGTGCCAGCAGCTTAGTCGGTCCTAGCGGGGGGACAGATACGCAGTATTTT. The complete variable domain, with remaining parts taken from reference TRBV11-2 and TRBJ2-3, reads EAGVAQSPRYKIIEKRQSVAFWCNPISGHATLYWYQQILGQGPKLLIQFQNNGVVDDSQLPKDRFSAERLKGVDSTLKIQPAKLEDSAVYLCASSLVGPSGGTDTQYFGPGTRLTVL.

The chain links TRBV20-1 to TRBJ1-2, with 9 bases matching TRBD1. The V gene end was trimmed by 2 bases and the J gene end by 8 bases; junction bases not matched to a gene: 6. CDR1 is DFQATT, CDR2 SNEGSKA, per germline (reference sequence). The CDR3 covers 13 residues. CDR3 sequence reads: CSARTGTGNGYTF. The DNA for the CDR3 is TGCAGTGCTAGAACCGGGACAGGGAACGGCTACACCTTC.

This clonotype was seen many times. V is TRBV20-1 and J is TRBJ2-5, with D perhaps matching TRBD2 (6 bases). V lost 4 bases, J lost 4 bases, and 16 bases lay in between. CDR1 DFQATT and CDR2 SNEGSKA come from the germline V gene (reference sequence). CDR3 size: 14 residues. This CDR3 reads CSAIPGLGPETQYF. In DNA, the CDR3 is TGCAGTGCTATACCGGGACTCGGCCCAGAGACCCAGTACTTC.

In this sample, this clonotype turned up a few times. V and J are TRBV5-4 and TRBJ1-6, with D possibly matching TRBD1 (6 bases). There are 14 residues in the CDR3. The ends were cut back, 0 bases at V and 9 bases at J, with 10 bases in the middle. The germline V gene encodes CDR1 SGHNT and CDR2 YYREEE (reference sequence). The CDR3 reads CASSLDRAGSPLHF. The CDR3 DNA reads TGTGCCAGCAGCTTGGACAGGGCGGGTTCACCCCTCCACTTT.

The V gene is TRBV28, the J gene TRBJ2-3; perhaps TRBD2 as D (7 bases). Trimming stripped 3 bases from V and 5 bases from J, with 24 bases between. The CDR3 contains 18 residues. The V gene's germline CDR1 is MDHEN and CDR2 SYDVKM. The CDR3 DNA follows: TGTGCCAGCAGTTTCAGGGGCCTGGCGGGAGAGGACGAAGATACGCAGTATTTT. As protein: CASSFRGLAGEDEDTQYF.

This clonotype was seen a few times. A much more abundant neighbour one base away suggests this may be a read error. The gene calls are TRBV28 and TRBJ2-7; a weak D match, TRBD1 (5 bases). Germline V gives CDR1 MDHEN, CDR2 SYDVKM. The CDR3 loop spans 12 amino acids. V dropped 10 bases and J dropped 2 bases, with 12 bases sitting between them. The CDR3 nucleotides read TGTGCCACCCAGGGTTCTGCCTACGAGCAGTACTTC. Translating gives CATQGSAYEQYF.

This clonotype was seen ten or more times. The chain carries TRBV7-9 and TRBJ2-1; D gene ambiguous. Deletions cut 5 bases from V and 0 bases from J, with 5 bases between. Germline lookup yields CDR1 SEHNR and CDR2 FQNEAQ (reference sequence). CDR3 length equals 13 residues. CDR3 nucleotide sequence: TGTGCCAGCAGCGCCAGCTCCTACAATGAGCAGTTCTTC. Protein: CASSASSYNEQFF.